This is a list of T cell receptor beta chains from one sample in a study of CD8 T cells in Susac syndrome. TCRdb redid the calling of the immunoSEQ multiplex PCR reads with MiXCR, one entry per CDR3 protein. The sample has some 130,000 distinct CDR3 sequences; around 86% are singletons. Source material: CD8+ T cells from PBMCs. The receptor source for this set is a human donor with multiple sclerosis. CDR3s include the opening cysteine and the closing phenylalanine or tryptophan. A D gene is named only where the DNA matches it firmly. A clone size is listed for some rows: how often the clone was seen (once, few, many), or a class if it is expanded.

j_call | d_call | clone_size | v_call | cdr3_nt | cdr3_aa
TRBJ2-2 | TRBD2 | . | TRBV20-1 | TGCAGTGCTAGAGGACTTAGCGGGGGGATTTACACCGGGGAGCTGTTTTTT | CSARGLSGGIYTGELFF
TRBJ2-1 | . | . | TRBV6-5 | TGTGCCAGCAGCCCGTTACCCCCCACCAATGAGCAGTTCTTC | CASSPLPPTNEQFF
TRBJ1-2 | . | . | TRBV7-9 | TGTGCCAGCAGCTTTGGAGACGCCTATGGCTACACCTTC | CASSFGDAYGYTF
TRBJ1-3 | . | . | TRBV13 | TGTGCCAGCAGCCAACAGGGAAACACCATATATTTT | CASSQQGNTIYF
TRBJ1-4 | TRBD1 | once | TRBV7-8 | TGTGCCAGCAGCTTATTTCAGGGGGCGGATACAACTAATGAAAAACTGTTTTTT | CASSLFQGADTTNEKLFF
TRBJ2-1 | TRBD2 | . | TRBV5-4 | TGTGCCAGCAGCGGACTAGCGGGAGCGGGATCTTACAATGAGCAGTTCTTC | CASSGLAGAGSYNEQFF
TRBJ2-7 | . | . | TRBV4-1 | TGCGCCAGCGCCAGCCAAGGGGGGAAATGGAACGAGCAGTACTTC | CASASQGGKWNEQYF
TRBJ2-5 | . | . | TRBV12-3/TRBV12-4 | TGTGCCAGCACCATCCTCTTACAAGAGACCCAGTACTTC | CASTILLQETQYF
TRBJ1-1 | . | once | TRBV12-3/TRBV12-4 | TGTGCCAGCAGTTACCAGGGGTTCGAAGCTTTCTTT | CASSYQGFEAFF
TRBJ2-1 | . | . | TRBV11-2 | TGTGCCAGCAGCTTAGCTGAAGAGCAGTTCTTC | CASSLAEEQFF
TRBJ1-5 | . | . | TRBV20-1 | TGCAGTGCCTCGACAGAGAATAGCAATCAGCCCCAGCATTTT | CSASTENSNQPQHF
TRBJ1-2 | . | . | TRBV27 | TGTGCCAGCAGTTTCCCCCCCCCACTCCACTATGGCTACACCTTC | CASSFPPPLHYGYTF
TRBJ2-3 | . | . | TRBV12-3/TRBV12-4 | TGTGCCAGCAGTTTACAGGGGTACACAGATACGCAGTATTTT | CASSLQGYTDTQYF
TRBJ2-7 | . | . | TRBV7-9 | TGTGCCAGCAGCTGGGACCAAAAAAAACAAACCTCCCACGAGCAGTACTTC | CASSWDQKKQTSHEQYF
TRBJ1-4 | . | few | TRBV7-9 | TGTGCCAGCAGCTCGCCAGGAGCTACTAATGAAAAACTGTTTTTT | CASSSPGATNEKLFF
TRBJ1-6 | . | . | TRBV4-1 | TGCGCCAGCAGCCTTACACCTTCAGGGCCACCCCTCCACTTT | CASSLTPSGPPLHF
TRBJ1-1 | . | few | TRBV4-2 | TGTGCCAGCAGCCAAGTATCAAATGAGTACACTGAAGCTTTCTTT | CASSQVSNEYTEAFF
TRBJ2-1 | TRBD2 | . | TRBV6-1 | TGTGCCAGCAGCCTCTCCTCGCAGCGGGGCTACAATGAGCAGTTCTTC | CASSLSSQRGYNEQFF
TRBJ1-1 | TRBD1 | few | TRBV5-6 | TGTGCCAGCAGCTGGGACAGGGGGATTGAAGCTTTCTTT | CASSWDRGIEAFF
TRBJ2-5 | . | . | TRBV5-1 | TGCGCCAGCAGCTTGGCCCCCTACTTC | CASSLAPYF
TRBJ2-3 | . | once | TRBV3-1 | TGTGCCAGCAGCCAAGACGGGGGTCCAGATACGCAGTATTTT | CASSQDGGPDTQYF
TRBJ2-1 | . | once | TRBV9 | TGTGCCAGCAGCGTCTTGACAGCTATCTCCTACAATGAGCAGTTCTTC | CASSVLTAISYNEQFF
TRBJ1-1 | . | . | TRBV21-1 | TGTGCCAGCAGCAAAACCTGGACAGACGTGGGATTGAAGGCCATTGAAGCTTTCTTT | CASSKTWTDVGLKAIEAFF
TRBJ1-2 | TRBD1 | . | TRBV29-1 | TGCAGCGTTCGGACAGGGGGGGACTATGGCTACACCTTC | CSVRTGGDYGYTF
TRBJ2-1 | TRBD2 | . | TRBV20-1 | TGCAGTGCTAGAGAGACTAGCGGGAGGCCCCACCTGTACAATGAGCAGTTCTTC | CSARETSGRPHLYNEQFF
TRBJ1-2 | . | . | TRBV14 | TGTGCCAGCAGCCAAACAGGGACCCATGGCTACACCTTC | CASSQTGTHGYTF
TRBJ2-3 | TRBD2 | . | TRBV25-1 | TGTGCCAGCGGCCTAGCGGGGGGGCCGGGTACGCAGTATTTT | CASGLAGGPGTQYF
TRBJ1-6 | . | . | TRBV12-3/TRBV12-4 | TGTGCCAGCAGGCCCACAGGGAATTCACCCCTCCACTTT | CASRPTGNSPLHF
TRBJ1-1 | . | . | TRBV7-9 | TGTGCCAGCAGCCCCAGGGAGGTGATAAACACTGAAGCTTTCTTT | CASSPREVINTEAFF
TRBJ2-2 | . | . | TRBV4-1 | TGCGCCAGCAGCCTTTGGACACCCGACACCGGGGAGCTGTTTTTT | CASSLWTPDTGELFF
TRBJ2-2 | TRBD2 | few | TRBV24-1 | TGTGCCACCAGTGGCTCCACTAGCGGGGGGGTGACCGGGGAGCTGTTTTTT | CATSGSTSGGVTGELFF
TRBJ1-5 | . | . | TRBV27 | TGTGCCAGCAGTAATCGGGGGGTAAATCAGCCCCAGCATTTT | CASSNRGVNQPQHF
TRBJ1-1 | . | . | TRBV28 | TGTGCCAGCACCCCCAGAATGGACACTGAAGCTTTCTTT | CASTPRMDTEAFF
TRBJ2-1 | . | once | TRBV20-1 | TGCAGTGCTAGAGCCTGGGACTCCCTCTTGGATGAGCAGTTCTTC | CSARAWDSLLDEQFF
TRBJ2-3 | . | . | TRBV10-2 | TGCGCCAGCAGTGAGTCATCTAGCCGGGTTATAGGGGATACGCAGTATTTT | CASSESSSRVIGDTQYF
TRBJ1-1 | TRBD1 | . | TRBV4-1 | TGCGCCAGCAGCCAAGGACAGGGGACCACTGAAGCTTTCTTT | CASSQGQGTTEAFF
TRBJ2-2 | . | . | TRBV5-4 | TGTGCCAGCAGCTTTATGGGGGGCTCCGGGGAGCTGTTTTTT | CASSFMGGSGELFF
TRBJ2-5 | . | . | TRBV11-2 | TGTGCCAGCAGACGCTCCGGACTCCAAGAGACCCAGTACTTC | CASRRSGLQETQYF
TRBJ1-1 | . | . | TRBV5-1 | TGCGCCAGCAGCGCCCTAGGGAGTGAATACGTGAACACTGAAGCTTTCTTT | CASSALGSEYVNTEAFF
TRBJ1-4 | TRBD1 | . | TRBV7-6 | TGTGCCAGCAGCACAGGGACAGGAGATAATGAAAAACTGTTTTTT | CASSTGTGDNEKLFF
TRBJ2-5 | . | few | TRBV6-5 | TGTTCCAGCAGTTATACGGGAGAACAAGAGACCCAGTACTTC | CSSSYTGEQETQYF
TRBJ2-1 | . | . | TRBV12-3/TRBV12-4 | TGTGCCAGCAGATCCGGGACATTCATCAATGAGCAGTTCTTC | CASRSGTFINEQFF
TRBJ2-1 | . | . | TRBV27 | TGTGCCAGCAGTTTGGTGAGCTCCTACAATGAGCAGTTCTTC | CASSLVSSYNEQFF
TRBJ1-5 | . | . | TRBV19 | TGTGCCAGTAGTATTGGATCCGGGGAGGTGGGCAATCAGCCCCAGCATTTT | CASSIGSGEVGNQPQHF
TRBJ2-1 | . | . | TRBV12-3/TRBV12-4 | TGTGCCAGCAGGCCCGCTAGAACTGAGCAGTTCTTC | CASRPARTEQFF